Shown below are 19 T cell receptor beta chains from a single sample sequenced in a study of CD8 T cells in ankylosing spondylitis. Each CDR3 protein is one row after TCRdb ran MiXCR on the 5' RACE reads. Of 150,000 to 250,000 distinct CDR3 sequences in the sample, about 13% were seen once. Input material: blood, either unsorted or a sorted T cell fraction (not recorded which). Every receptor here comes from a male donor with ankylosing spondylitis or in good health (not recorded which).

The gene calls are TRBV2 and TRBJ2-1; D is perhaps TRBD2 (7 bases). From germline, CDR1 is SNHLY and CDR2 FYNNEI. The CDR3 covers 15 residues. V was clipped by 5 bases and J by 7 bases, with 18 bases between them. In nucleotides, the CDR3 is TGTGCCAGCAGTAGGGGGTGGGACTATCTTAATGAGCAGTTCTTC. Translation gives CASSRGWDYLNEQFF. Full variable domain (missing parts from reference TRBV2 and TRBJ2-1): EPEVTQTPSHQVTQMGQEVILRCVPISNHLYFYWYRQILGQKVEFLVSFYNNEISEKSEIFDDQFSVERPDGSNFTLKIRSTKLEDSAMYFCASSRGWDYLNEQFFGPGTRLTVL.

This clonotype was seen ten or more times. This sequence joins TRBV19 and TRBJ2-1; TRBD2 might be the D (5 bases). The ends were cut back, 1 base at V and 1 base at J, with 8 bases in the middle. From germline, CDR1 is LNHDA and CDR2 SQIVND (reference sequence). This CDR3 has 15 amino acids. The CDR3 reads CASSIGRESYNEQFF. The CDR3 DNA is TGTGCCAGTAGTATAGGTAGGGAGTCCTACAATGAGCAGTTCTTC.

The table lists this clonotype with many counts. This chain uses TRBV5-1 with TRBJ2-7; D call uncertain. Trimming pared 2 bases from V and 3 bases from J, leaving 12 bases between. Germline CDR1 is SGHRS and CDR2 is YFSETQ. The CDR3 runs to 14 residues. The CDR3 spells CASSFRESFYEQYF. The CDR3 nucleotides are TGCGCCAGCAGCTTCCGAGAATCCTTCTACGAGCAGTACTTC.

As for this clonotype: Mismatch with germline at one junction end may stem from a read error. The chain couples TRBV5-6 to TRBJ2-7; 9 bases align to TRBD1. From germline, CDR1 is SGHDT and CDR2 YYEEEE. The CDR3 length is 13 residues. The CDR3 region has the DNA TGTGCCAGCAGTTACGGGACAGGGAAATTGAGAAACTTC. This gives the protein CASSYGTGKLRNF.

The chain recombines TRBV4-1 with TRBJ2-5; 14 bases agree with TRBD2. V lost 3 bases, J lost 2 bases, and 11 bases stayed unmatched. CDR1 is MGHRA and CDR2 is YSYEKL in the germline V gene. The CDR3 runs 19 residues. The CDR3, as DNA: TGCGCCAGCAGCCAGCCTGATCCGGGACTAGCGGGGGAACAAGAGACCCAGTACTTC. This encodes CASSQPDPGLAGEQETQYF.

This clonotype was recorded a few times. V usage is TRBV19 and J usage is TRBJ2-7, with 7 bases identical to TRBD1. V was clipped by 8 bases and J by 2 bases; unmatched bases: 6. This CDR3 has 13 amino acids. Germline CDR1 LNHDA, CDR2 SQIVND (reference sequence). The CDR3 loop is CASGEGTAYEQYF. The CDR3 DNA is TGTGCCAGTGGGGAAGGGACAGCCTACGAGCAGTACTTC. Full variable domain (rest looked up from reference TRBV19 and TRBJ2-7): DGGITQSPKYLFRKEGQNVTLSCEQNLNHDAMYWYRQDPGQGLRLIYYSQIVNDFQKGDIAEGYSVSREKKESFPLTVTSAQKNPTAFYLCASGEGTAYEQYFGPGTRLTVT.

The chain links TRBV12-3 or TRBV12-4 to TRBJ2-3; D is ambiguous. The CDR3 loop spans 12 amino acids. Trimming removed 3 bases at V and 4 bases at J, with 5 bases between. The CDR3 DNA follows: TGTGCCAGCAGTTTGTGGGCAGATACGCAGTATTTT. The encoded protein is CASSLWADTQYF.

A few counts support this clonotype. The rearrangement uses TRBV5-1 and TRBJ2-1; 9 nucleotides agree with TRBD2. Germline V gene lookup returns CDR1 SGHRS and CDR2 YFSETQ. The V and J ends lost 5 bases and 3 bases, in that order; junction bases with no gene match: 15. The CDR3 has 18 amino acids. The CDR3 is CASRTGLAPEGSYNEQFF. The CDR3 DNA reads TGCGCCAGCAGAACGGGACTAGCTCCGGAGGGCAGCTACAATGAGCAGTTCTTC.

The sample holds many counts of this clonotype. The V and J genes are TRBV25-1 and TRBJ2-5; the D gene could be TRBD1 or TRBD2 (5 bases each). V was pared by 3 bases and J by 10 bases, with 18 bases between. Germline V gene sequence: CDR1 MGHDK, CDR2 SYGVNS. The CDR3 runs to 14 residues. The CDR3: CASSEGLAGGGQYF. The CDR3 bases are TGTGCCAGCAGTGAGGGGCTTGCCGGTGGGGGCCAGTACTTC.

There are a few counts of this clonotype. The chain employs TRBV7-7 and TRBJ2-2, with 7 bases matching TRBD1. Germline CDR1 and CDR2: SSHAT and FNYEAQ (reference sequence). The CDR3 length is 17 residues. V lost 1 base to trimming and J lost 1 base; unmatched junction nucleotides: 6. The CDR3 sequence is CASSLEEYRGNTGELFF. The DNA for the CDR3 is TGTGCCAGCAGCTTAGAGGAGTACAGGGGGAACACCGGGGAGCTGTTTTTT.

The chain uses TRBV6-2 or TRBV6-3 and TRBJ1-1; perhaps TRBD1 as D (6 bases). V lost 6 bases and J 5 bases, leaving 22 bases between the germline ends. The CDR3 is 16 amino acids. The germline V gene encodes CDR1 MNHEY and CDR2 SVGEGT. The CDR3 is CASSYAAGVVGTEAFF. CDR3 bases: TGTGCCAGCAGCTACGCAGCAGGGGTCGTGGGTACTGAAGCTTTCTTT.

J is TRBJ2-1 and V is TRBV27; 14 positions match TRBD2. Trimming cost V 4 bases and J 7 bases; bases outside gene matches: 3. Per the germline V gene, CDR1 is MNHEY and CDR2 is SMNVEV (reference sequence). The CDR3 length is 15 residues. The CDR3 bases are TGTGCCAGCAGTTGGGGGACTAGCGGGAGTAATGAGCAGTTCTTC. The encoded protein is CASSWGTSGSNEQFF.

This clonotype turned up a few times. CDR3 sequence (DNA): TGTGCCAGCAGCTGGAATAGCAATCAGCCCCAGCATTTT. It is translated as CASSWNSNQPQHF. The chain has TRBV11-1 and TRBJ1-5; D ambiguous. CDR1 and CDR2 (germline): SGHAT, FQDESV (reference sequence). The CDR3 spans 13 residues. Between the trimmed V and J ends, which lost 4 bases and 0 bases, there was a span of 4 bases.

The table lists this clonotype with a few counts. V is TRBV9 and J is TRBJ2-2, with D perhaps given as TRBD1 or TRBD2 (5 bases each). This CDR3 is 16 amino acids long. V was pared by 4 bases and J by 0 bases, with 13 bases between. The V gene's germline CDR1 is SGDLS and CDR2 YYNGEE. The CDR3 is CASSPRGGSNTGELFF. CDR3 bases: TGTGCCAGCAGCCCCCGGGGCGGGTCGAACACCGGGGAGCTGTTTTTT.

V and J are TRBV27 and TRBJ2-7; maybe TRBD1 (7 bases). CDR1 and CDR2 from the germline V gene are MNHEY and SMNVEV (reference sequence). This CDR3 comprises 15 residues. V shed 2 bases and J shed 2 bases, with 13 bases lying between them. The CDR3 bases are TGTGCCAGCAGTTTACGACAGGGACTCACCTACGAGCAGTACTTC. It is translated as CASSLRQGLTYEQYF.

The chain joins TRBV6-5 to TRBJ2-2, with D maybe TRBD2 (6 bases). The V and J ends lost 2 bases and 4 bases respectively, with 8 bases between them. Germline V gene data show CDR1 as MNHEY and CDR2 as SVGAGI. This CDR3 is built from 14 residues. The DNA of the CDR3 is TGTGCCAGCAGTTACACGGGGGTCACCGGGGAGCTGTTTTTT. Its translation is CASSYTGVTGELFF.

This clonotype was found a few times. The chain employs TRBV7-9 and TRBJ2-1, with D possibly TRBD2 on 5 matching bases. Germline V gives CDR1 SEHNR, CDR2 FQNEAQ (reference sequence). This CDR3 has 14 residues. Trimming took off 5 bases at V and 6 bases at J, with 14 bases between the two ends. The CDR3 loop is CASSLILAPNEQFF. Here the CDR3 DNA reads TGTGCCAGCAGCCTCATTCTAGCCCCCAATGAGCAGTTCTTC.

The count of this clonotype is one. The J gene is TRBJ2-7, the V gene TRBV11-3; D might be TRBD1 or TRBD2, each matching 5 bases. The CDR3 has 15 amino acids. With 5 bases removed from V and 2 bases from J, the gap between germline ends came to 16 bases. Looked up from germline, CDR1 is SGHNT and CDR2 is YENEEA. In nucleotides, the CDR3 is TGTGCCAGCAGCCAACAGACGGGGCCCCCCTACGAGCAGTACTTC. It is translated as CASSQQTGPPYEQYF.

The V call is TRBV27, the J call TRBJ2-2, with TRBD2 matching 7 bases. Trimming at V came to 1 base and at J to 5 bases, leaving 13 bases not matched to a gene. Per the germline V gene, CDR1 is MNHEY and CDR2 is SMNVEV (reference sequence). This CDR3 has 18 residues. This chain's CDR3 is CASSLYARGAGYTGELFF. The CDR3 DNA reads TGTGCCAGCAGTTTATATGCAAGGGGAGCGGGATATACCGGGGAGCTGTTTTTT.